This T cell receptor beta chain was observed in a study of PD-1 blockade in classical Hodgkin lymphoma (dated by TCRdb to about 2020). The study in broad terms: Nivolumab dosing was 3 mg/kg intravenously every 2 weeks, continuing until either disease progression or unacceptable toxicity. The study used TCR beta sequencing and CyTOF to define a peripheral blood immune signature of response to PD-1 blockade in classical Hodgkin lymphoma. The paper as a whole reports these results and caveats: Patients starting nivolumab less than 1 year after ASCT had lower diversity and were excluded from later analyses to avoid confounding by immune reconstitution. A significant rise by C4D1 was seen in CD4+ but not CD8+ TCR diversity (p=0.0027 vs p=0.16), with the rise being most apparent in complete responders (p=0.02). Baseline diversity similar to that of newly diagnosed patients was observed in trial patients achieving complete response, whereas significantly lower diversity was observed in partial responders and progressors. Baseline TCR diversity was reported to be lower in newly diagnosed patients than in healthy donors and to be lower still in relapsed/refractory patients. The study was limited to a single clinical trial cohort, and causes of repertoire differences, possibly disease activity or prior therapy, remained undefined.

CDR1 and CDR2, looked up from the germline V gene, are SGHRS and YFSETQ. From the cysteine up to the phenylalanine, the CDR3 has a length of 13 residues. The only DNA kept is the CDR3, 39 bases in frame from the first base. V is reduced by 1 base and J by 4 bases, leaving a spacing of 8 bases between them. Genomic DNA was isolated using the Qiagen DNeasy kit from unsorted PBMCs as well as from negatively selected CD4+ and CD8+ fractions. TCR beta CDR3 regions were amplified by immunoSEQ multiplex PCR using primers annealing to V and J segments. A synthetic immune receptor repertoire was used to minimize amplification bias, and remaining bias was computationally removed after sequencing. As for the authors' bioinformatics: Custom Python scripts were used to quantify repertoire diversity as the Shannon entropy index. Unsorted, CD4+ and CD8+ repertoires were examined separately, except in combined analyses, for which CD4+ and CD8+ sequences were merged in silico. A clone was considered expanded if an increase in frequency of at least 2-fold after treatment relative to C1D1 was found, and a pseudocount of 0.5 was applied to clones undetected at baseline. Singleton clones were defined as clones with 0 or 1 copy at C1D1, and non-singleton clones were defined as clones with 2 or more copies. Clones expanded in unsorted samples were assigned a CD4+, CD8+ or unknown annotation through matching of protein sequences in sorted samples from the same patient. Wilcoxon tests were applied to paired samples to test diversity changes from C1D1 to C4D1. Here the immuneACCESS table is served through TCRdb, limited to in-frame sequences with V and J called. Missing clones are a known gap in these copies; in checked studies unresolved V genes cover under half, and the rest lacks a known reason. For V, J and clone size, that table is used; D and trimming come from the DNA. The sample table lists roughly 20,000 clones, less than 80% of them with a count of one. Over 20% of the sample is taken by the ten largest.

What the time point label conveys for this sample: cycle 1 day 1 (C1D1), immediately before nivolumab initiation. Relapse after autologous stem cell transplantation had occurred in all trial patients, and cohorts A, B and C were distinguished by prior brentuximab vedotin exposure. The trial cohort comprised approximately 55 patients with relapsed/refractory classical Hodgkin lymphoma whose best overall responses were complete response, partial response or progressive disease. Trial patients were treated with single-agent nivolumab in the multi-cohort phase II CheckMate 205 trial. An independent review committee assessed best overall response by applying the 2007 International Working Group response criteria. Trial PBMCs were collected immediately before nivolumab initiation (C1D1) and during therapy at cycle 2 day 1 and cycle 4 day 1. Peripheral blood was collected in 8 mL Vacutainer Cell Preparation Tubes, from which PBMCs were isolated by centrifugation and then cryopreserved.

On this clone: The antigen it recognizes is unknown. No much larger clone exists at a distance of one base, and base qualities are not known.

This TCR was sampled from a human donor with classical Hodgkin lymphoma. The sequenced sample was peripheral blood mononuclear cells (PBMCs), obtained at baseline. The rearranged chain carries TRBV5-1 and TRBJ2-5; the D region possibly corresponds to TRBD1 (6 bases align). The nucleotides read TGCGCCAGCAGCTTGTACAGGGTAGAGACCCAGTACTTC. This yields the protein CASSLYRVETQYF.